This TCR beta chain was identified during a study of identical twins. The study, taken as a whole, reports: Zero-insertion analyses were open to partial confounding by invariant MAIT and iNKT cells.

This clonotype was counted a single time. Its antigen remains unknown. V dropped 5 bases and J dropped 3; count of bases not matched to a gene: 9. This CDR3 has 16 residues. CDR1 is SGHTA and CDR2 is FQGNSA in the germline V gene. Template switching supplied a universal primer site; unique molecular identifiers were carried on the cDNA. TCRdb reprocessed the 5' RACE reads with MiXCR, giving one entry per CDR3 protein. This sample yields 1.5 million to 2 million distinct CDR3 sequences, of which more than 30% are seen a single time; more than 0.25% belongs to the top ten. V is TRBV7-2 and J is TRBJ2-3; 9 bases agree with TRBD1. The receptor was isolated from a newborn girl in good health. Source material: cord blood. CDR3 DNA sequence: TGTGCCAGCAGCGCCAACAGGGGGCTGGCGACAGATACGCAGTATTTT. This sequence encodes CASSANRGLATDTQYF.